This T cell receptor beta chain was obtained from a study of CXCR3-negative and CXCR3-positive naive CD8 T cells. Study-wide findings and caveats: Naive subsets had comparable surface CD5, so TRB CDR3 properties gauged TCR strength. Memory cells showed distinct TRBV-TRBJ patterns, while the two naive subsets matched.

A remark on this clonotype: Its specificity is unknown.

Germline CDR1 and CDR2: SGHDT and YYEEEE. The CDR3 consists of 12 residues. UMI-tagged TRB cDNA libraries were built via 5' RACE. With the 5' RACE reads reprocessed, TCRdb shows one record per CDR3 protein and no DNA. This repertoire includes approximately 56,000 distinct CDR3 sequences. This clonotype originated in a human donor in good health. Some clones in this sample may be carry-over from other donors' samples. The sample was memory CD8+ T cells from blood. The rearrangement links TRBV5-6 to TRBJ2-1. CDR3 in amino acids: CASSLGSWEQFF.